This is a list of T cell receptor beta chains from one sample in a study of blood T cell repertoires in COVID-19. Produced via immunoSEQ multiplex PCR; TCRdb's table is partial and in-frame only. The top ten hold more than 15% of the sample, which has roughly 53,000 clones, about four fifths seen once. Sequenced input: peripheral blood. These receptors all come from a man in his 70s with active COVID-19. CDR3s include the opening cysteine and the closing phenylalanine or tryptophan. A D gene is named only where the DNA matches it firmly. Clone size is not always given. Where it is, it says once, few, many or a class for expanded clones.

TRBV4-1	TRBJ2-7	.	TRBD1	CASSQRTGGAFDEQYF	TGCGCCAGCAGCCAGAGGACAGGGGGCGCGTTTGACGAGCAGTACTTC
TRBV7-2	TRBJ1-3	.	.	CASSFGGAGNTIYF	TGTGCCAGCAGCTTTGGGGGGGCTGGAAACACCATATATTTT
TRBV5-5	TRBJ1-4	.	TRBD1	CASSGTGGPSEKLFF	TGTGCCAGCAGCGGAACAGGGGGCCCTAGTGAAAAACTGTTTTTT
TRBV20-1	TRBJ2-7	.	.	CSATPTDEQYF	TGCAGTGCTACTCCTACCGACGAGCAGTACTTC
TRBV2	TRBJ2-2	few	TRBD2	CASRPGTSGTGELFF	TGTGCCAGCAGACCCGGGACTAGCGGGACCGGGGAGCTGTTTTTT
TRBV6-2/TRBV6-3	TRBJ2-1	.	.	CASSDRYNEQFF	TGTGCCAGCAGTGATCGGTACAATGAGCAGTTCTTC
TRBV19	TRBJ1-2	.	.	CASTVSVNYGYTF	TGTGCCAGTACCGTGTCAGTTAACTATGGCTACACCTTC
TRBV6-6	TRBJ1-2	.	TRBD1	CASSNRQGDHGYTF	TGTGCCAGCAGTAACCGACAGGGGGATCATGGCTACACCTTC
TRBV7-2	TRBJ2-3	.	TRBD1	CASSFLTGGGADTQYF	TGTGCCAGCAGCTTCTTGACAGGGGGTGGCGCAGATACGCAGTATTTT
TRBV12-3/TRBV12-4	TRBJ2-2	.	.	CASRGQNTGELFF	TGTGCCAGCCGTGGGCAGAACACCGGGGAGCTGTTTTTT
TRBV19	TRBJ2-7	few	TRBD1	CASSTGQGYYEQYF	TGTGCCAGTAGTACCGGACAGGGTTACTACGAGCAGTACTTC
TRBV7-2	TRBJ1-6	few	.	CASSFYGGNSPLHF	TGTGCCAGCAGCTTTTACGGGGGTAATTCACCCCTCCACTTT
TRBV7-3	TRBJ2-7	.	.	CASSLNGGPRSYEQYF	TGTGCCAGCAGCTTAAATGGCGGTCCTAGGTCCTACGAGCAGTACTTC
TRBV27	TRBJ2-7	few	.	CASSLSRALASYEQYF	TGTGCCAGCAGTTTATCCCGCGCCCTAGCGTCTTACGAGCAGTACTTC
TRBV6-5	TRBJ2-3	.	.	CASRTGLSQGNTQYF	TGTGCCAGCAGGACGGGCCTTTCGCAGGGAAATACGCAGTATTTT
TRBV7-6	TRBJ2-1	.	TRBD2	CASSNRPGLASNEQFF	TGTGCCAGCAGCAATCGCCCGGGACTAGCCTCCAATGAGCAGTTCTTC
TRBV5-5	TRBJ1-6	few	.	CASSLAGQPNSPLHF	TGTGCCAGCAGCTTGGCCGGACAGCCGAATTCACCCCTCCACTTT
TRBV7-2	TRBJ2-5	.	TRBD2	CASSVTSFETQYF	TGTGCCAGCAGCGTGACTAGCTTTGAGACCCAGTACTTC
TRBV6-5	TRBJ2-7	.	.	CASSNTYEQYF	TGTGCCAGCAGCAACACGTACGAGCAGTACTTC
TRBV20-1	TRBJ2-2	few	.	CSASKTGTGELFF	TGCAGTGCTAGTAAGACCGGGACCGGGGAGCTGTTTTTT
TRBV19	TRBJ1-5	.	.	CASSQGWQPQHF	TGTGCCTCCTCGCAGGGGTGGCAGCCCCAGCATTTT
TRBV6-5	TRBJ2-7	.	TRBD1	CASRRTGGYEQYF	TGTGCCAGCAGACGGACAGGGGGTTACGAGCAGTACTTC
TRBV5-1	TRBJ2-4	.	.	CASRKVGGNIQYF	TGCGCCAGCAGAAAGGTCGGCGGAAACATTCAGTACTTC
TRBV29-1	TRBJ2-5	.	TRBD2	CSVDRSFSGRKETQYF	TGCAGCGTTGATAGGAGCTTCAGCGGGAGAAAAGAGACCCAGTACTTC
TRBV6-2/TRBV6-3	TRBJ2-1	few	TRBD2	CASSRLAGNNEQFF	TGTGCCAGCAGCAGACTAGCGGGAAACAATGAGCAGTTCTTC
TRBV13	TRBJ2-3	.	TRBD2	CASSLGPSGRPDTQYF	TGTGCCAGCAGCTTAGGTCCTAGCGGAAGACCAGATACGCAGTATTTT
TRBV4-3	TRBJ2-1	once	.	CASSQDPHRASYNEQFF	TGCGCCAGCAGCCAAGATCCCCACAGGGCAAGCTACAATGAGCAGTTCTTC
TRBV30	TRBJ1-5	.	.	CAWSLGQLGNQPQHF	TGTGCCTGGAGTTTGGGGCAGCTTGGCAATCAGCCCCAGCATTTT
TRBV7-2	TRBJ2-7	.	TRBD1	CASSLDRGLSYEQYF	TGTGCCAGCAGCTTGGACAGGGGACTCTCCTACGAGCAGTACTTC
TRBV9	TRBJ2-3	.	TRBD1	CASSTGAVTDTQYF	TGTGCCAGCTCGACAGGGGCGGTCACAGATACGCAGTATTTT
TRBV28	TRBJ1-2	.	TRBD1	CASRTGTGVYYGYTF	TGTGCCAGCAGAACGGGGACAGGGGTTTACTATGGCTACACCTTC
TRBV6-5	TRBJ2-1	.	TRBD2	CASSYSSGTGHEQFF	TGTGCCAGCAGTTACTCTAGCGGGACCGGCCATGAGCAGTTCTTC
TRBV2	TRBJ2-2	.	TRBD2	CASSPLAGGPGTGELFF	TGTGCCAGCAGCCCACTAGCGGGAGGGCCGGGCACCGGGGAGCTGTTTTTT
TRBV19	TRBJ1-1	.	.	CASSIRGGNTEAFF	TGTGCCAGTAGTATTCGGGGGGGGAACACTGAAGCTTTCTTT
TRBV13	TRBJ2-1	.	.	CASSQTLASNEQFF	TGTGCCAGCAGCCAGACCCTAGCGAGCAATGAGCAGTTCTTC
TRBV5-6	TRBJ1-1	.	.	CASSFRTHTLNTEAFF	TGTGCCAGCAGCTTCCGGACACATACTTTGAACACTGAAGCTTTCTTT
TRBV15	TRBJ2-5	.	.	CATSNPSGNQETQYF	TGTGCCACCAGCAACCCCAGCGGTAACCAAGAGACCCAGTACTTC
TRBV28	TRBJ2-7	.	TRBD1	CASSPQGAVNYEQYF	TGTGCCAGCAGTCCTCAGGGGGCGGTAAACTACGAGCAGTACTTC
TRBV20-1	TRBJ2-1	once	TRBD1	CSVQGAYEQFF	TGCAGTGTTCAGGGGGCTTATGAGCAGTTCTTC
TRBV6-2/TRBV6-3	TRBJ1-3	once	.	CASSYRGTGNTIYF	TGTGCCAGCAGTTACCGAGGGACTGGAAACACCATATATTTT
TRBV5-6	TRBJ2-5	.	.	CASSLALTGRETQYF	TGTGCCAGCAGCTTGGCTCTGACAGGGAGGGAGACCCAGTACTTC